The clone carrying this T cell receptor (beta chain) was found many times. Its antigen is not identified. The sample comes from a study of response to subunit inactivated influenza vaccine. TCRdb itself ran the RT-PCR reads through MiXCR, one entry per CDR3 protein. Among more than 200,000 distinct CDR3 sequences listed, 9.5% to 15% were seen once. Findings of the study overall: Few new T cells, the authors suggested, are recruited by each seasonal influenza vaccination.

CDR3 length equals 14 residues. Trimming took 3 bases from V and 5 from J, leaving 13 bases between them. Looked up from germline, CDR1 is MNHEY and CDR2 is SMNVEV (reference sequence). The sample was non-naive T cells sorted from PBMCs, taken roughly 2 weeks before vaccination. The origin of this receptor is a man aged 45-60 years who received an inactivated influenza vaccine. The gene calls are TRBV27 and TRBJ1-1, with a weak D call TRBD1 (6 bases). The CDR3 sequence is CASSFLGGGTEAFF. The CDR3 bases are TGTGCCAGCAGTTTTTTAGGGGGAGGGACTGAAGCTTTCTTT.